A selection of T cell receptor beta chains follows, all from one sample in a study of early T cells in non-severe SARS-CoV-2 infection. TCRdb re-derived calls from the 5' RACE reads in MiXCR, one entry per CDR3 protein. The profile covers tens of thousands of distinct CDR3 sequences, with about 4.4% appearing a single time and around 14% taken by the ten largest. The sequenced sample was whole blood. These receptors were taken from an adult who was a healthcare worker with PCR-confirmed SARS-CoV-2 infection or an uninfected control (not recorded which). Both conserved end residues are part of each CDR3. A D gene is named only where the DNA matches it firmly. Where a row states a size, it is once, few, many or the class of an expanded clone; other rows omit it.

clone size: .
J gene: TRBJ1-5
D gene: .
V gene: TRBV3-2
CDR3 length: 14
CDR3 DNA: TGTGCCAGCAGCCTTCGACGAGGCAATCAGCCCCAGCATTTT
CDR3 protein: CASSLRRGNQPQHF

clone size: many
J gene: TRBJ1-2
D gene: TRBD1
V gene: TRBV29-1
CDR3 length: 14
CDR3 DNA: TGCAGCGTCCACGGACAGGGAGGCGACTATGGCTACACCTTC
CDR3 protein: CSVHGQGGDYGYTF

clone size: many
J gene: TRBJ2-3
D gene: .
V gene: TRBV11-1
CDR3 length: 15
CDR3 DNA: TGTGCCAGCAGCCCCCGGGACACCGGGAGAGATACGCAGTATTTT
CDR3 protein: CASSPRDTGRDTQYF

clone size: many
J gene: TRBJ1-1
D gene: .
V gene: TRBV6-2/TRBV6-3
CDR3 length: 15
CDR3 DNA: TGTGCCACATGCTCGGACACAGCAATGAACACTGAAGCTTTCTTT
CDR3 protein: CATCSDTAMNTEAFF

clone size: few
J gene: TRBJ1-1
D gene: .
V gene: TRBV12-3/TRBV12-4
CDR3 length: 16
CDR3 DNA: TGTGCCAGCAGTTTAGGAGCCTTGGGACAGAACACTGAAGCTTTCTTT
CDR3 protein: CASSLGALGQNTEAFF

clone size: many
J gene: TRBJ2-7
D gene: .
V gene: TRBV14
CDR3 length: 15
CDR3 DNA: TGTGCCAGCAGCCCCCGCCGGGACACGTCCTACGAGCAGTACTTC
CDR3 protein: CASSPRRDTSYEQYF

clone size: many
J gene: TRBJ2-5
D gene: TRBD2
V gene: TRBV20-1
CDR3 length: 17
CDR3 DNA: TGCAGTGCTAGGGACCCCCTAGCGGGGGGAGTACAAGAGACCCAGTACTTC
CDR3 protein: CSARDPLAGGVQETQYF

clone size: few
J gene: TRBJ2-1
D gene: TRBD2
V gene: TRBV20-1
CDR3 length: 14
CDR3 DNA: TGCAGTGCTACCGGGACTAGATTTATCAATGAGCAGTTCTTC
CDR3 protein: CSATGTRFINEQFF

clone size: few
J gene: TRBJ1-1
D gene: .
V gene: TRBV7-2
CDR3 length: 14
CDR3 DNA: TGTGCCAGCAGCTTAGCGTCCAGGGGCACTGAAGCTTTCTTT
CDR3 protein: CASSLASRGTEAFF

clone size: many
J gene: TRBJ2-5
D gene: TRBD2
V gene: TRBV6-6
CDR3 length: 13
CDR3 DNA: TGTGCCAGCAGTGTCGGACTAGCGGGGGTGATATACTTC
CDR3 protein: CASSVGLAGVIYF

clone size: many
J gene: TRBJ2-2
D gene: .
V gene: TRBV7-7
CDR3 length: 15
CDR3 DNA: TGTGCTAGCAGCGCCAGAGGGACGAACACCGGGGAGCTGTTTTTT
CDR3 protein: CASSARGTNTGELFF

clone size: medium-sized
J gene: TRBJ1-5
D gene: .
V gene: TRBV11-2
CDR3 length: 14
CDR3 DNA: TGTGCCAGCAGCTTAGGTTCCGGGGAACAGCCCCAGCATTTT
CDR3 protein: CASSLGSGEQPQHF

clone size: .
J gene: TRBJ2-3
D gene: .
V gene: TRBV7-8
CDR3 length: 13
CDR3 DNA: TGTGCCAGCAGCCCGATCTTCACAGATACGCAGTATTTT
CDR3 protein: CASSPIFTDTQYF

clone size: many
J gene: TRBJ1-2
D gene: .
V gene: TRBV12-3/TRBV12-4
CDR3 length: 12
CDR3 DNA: TGTGCCAGCAGTCCCACCGGTGTAGGCTACACCTTC
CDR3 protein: CASSPTGVGYTF

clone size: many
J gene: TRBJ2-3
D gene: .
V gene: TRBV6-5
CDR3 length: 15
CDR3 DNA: TGTGCCAGCAGTTACATGGGACGGATCACAGATACGCAGTATTTT
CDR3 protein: CASSYMGRITDTQYF

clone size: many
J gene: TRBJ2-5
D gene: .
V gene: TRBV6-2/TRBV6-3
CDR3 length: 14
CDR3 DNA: TGTGCCAGCAGTTACCGACTACCCCAAGAGACCCAGTACTTC
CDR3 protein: CASSYRLPQETQYF

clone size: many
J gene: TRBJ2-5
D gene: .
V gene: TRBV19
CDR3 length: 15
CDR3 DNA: TGTGCCAGTAGTATTTCCGGCGGCTACCAAGAGACCCAGTACTTC
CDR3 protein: CASSISGGYQETQYF

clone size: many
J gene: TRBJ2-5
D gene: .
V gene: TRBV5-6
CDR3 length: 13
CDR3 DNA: TGTGCCAGCAGCCCTGGGATCACCAAGACCCAGTACTTC
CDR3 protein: CASSPGITKTQYF

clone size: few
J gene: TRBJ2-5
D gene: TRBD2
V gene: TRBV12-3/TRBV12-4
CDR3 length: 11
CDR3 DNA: TGTGCCAGCTCCCGGGGGGGGACCCAGTACTTC
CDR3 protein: CASSRGGTQYF

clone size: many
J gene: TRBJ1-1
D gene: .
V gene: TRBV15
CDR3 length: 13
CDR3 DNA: TGTGCCACCAGCAGAGGCTTAAACACTGAAGCTTTCTTT
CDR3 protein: CATSRGLNTEAFF

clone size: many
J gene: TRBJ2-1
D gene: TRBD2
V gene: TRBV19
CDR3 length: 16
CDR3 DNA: TGTGCCAGTAGTCTCTCAATAGCGGGAGGCTTCAATGAGCAGTTCTTC
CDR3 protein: CASSLSIAGGFNEQFF

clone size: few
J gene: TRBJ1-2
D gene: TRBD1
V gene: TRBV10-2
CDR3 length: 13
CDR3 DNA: TGCGCCAGCAGTATACAGGGGGTAATAGGCTACACCTTC
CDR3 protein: CASSIQGVIGYTF

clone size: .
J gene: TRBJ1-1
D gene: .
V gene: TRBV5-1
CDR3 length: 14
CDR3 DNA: TGCGCCAGCAGTTCGGGCATTTTGAACACTGAAGCTTTCTTT
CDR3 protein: CASSSGILNTEAFF

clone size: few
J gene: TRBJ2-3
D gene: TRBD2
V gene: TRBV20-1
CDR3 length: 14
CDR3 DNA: TGCAGTGCTAGAGATTCCGGGGGGAGAAATACGCAGTATTTT
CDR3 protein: CSARDSGGRNTQYF